This T cell receptor (beta chain) came from a study of blood T cell repertoires in COVID-19. In the study overall: Samples representing acute and convalescent COVID-19 were sourced from the United States, Italy and Spain.

Per the germline V gene, CDR1 is SQVTM and CDR2 is ANQGSEA. The CDR3 has 15 residues. V was pared by 4 bases and J by 5 bases, with 18 bases between. Recovery meant two consecutive negative NP/OP PCR tests, professional clearance, or resolved symptoms. Generated by immunoSEQ multiplex PCR, the TCRdb table keeps only in-frame clones and is missing some. The repertoire holds some 110,000 clones, 80% to 85% seen once, with under 4% in the top ten. The chain combines TRBV29-1 with TRBJ2-1; D is possibly TRBD1 (5 bases). This TCR derives from a woman aged 25 to 39 who had recovered from COVID-19. Input material: PBMCs or T cells enriched from blood (not recorded which). CDR3 region: CSVGILWGADNEQFF. The CDR3 nucleotides read TGCAGCGTTGGAATACTATGGGGCGCGGACAATGAGCAGTTCTTC.